The next 23 T cell receptor beta chains were all read from a single sample in a study of identical twins. TCRdb redid the calling of the 5' RACE reads with MiXCR, one entry per CDR3 protein. The sample has 250,000 or so distinct CDR3 sequences; 5.5% to 8% are singletons. These same records also appear under a second study, on yellow fever vaccine responses in identical twins.

The sequenced sample was memory (CD45RO+) T cells sorted from blood. The receptors come from a woman aged 18-29 years in good health.

This clonotype came up many times. The chain employs TRBV2 and TRBJ2-3; 10 bases fit TRBD2. The CDR3 runs to 15 residues. With 7 bases clipped from V and 2 bases from J, the junction kept 6 bases outside the gene matches. Germline values: CDR1 SNHLY, CDR2 FYNNEI. CDR3 bases: TGTGCCAGCACCATACTAGCGGGGCCCACAGATACGCAGTATTTT. Translated: CASTILAGPTDTQYF.

This clonotype came up a few times. The chain recombines TRBV7-9 with TRBJ2-3; 11 bases match TRBD1. Per the germline V gene, CDR1 is SEHNR and CDR2 is FQNEAQ (reference sequence). With V trimmed by 5 bases and J by 5 bases, 9 bases remained unmatched. The CDR3 totals 16 residues. CDR3 coding DNA: TGTGCCAGCAGCGATTGGACAGGGGGCGTTGGAGATACGCAGTATTTT. Protein product: CASSDWTGGVGDTQYF.

The V and J genes are TRBV6-5 and TRBJ2-7; D call uncertain. Germline V lookup: CDR1 MNHEY, CDR2 SVGAGI. This CDR3 contains 11 residues. The V end lost 5 bases, the J end lost 7 bases, and 9 bases lay between the germline ends. The CDR3 DNA reads TGTGCCAGCAGTGTTCTGGGGGAGCAGTACTTC. Its translation: CASSVLGEQYF.

The sample holds a few counts of this clonotype. The chain joins TRBV11-1 to TRBJ2-2; TRBD1 aligns across 8 bases. Trimming removed 3 bases from V and 3 bases from J; junction bases left unmatched: 21. Per the germline V gene, CDR1 is SGHAT and CDR2 is FQDESV (reference sequence). This CDR3 is built from 21 residues. CDR3 region: CASSFRRPFDPGGWDTGELFF. The DNA for the CDR3 is TGTGCCAGCAGCTTTCGCCGTCCTTTCGACCCAGGGGGCTGGGACACCGGGGAGCTGTTTTTT.

There are many counts of this clonotype. The chain employs TRBV12-3 or TRBV12-4 and TRBJ1-1; the match to TRBD1 covers 8 bases. The CDR3 is made up of 15 amino acids. With V trimmed by 4 bases and J by 5 bases, 9 bases remained unmatched. Here the CDR3 DNA reads TGTGCCAGCAGTTCCAAAAACAGGGGGAGGACTGAAGCTTTCTTT. Its protein is CASSSKNRGRTEAFF.

This clonotype came up a few times. The junction does not match germline at one end; this may be a read error. J is TRBJ2-6 and V is TRBV11-2, with 9 bases aligning to TRBD1. The germline V gene has CDR1 SGHAT and CDR2 FQNNGV. The CDR3 extends over 19 amino acids. CDR3 amino acids: CASSWPIQGQGSGPNVLTF. For the CDR3, the DNA is TGTGCCAGCAGCTGGCCGATCCAGGGACAGGGCTCTGGGCCCAACGTCCTGACTTTC.

CDR3 coding DNA: TGTGCCGAGCCCCGTGGCGGGAGATCTTTGAATGAGCAGTTCTTC. This gives the protein CAEPRGGRSLNEQFF. The chain combines TRBV21-1 with TRBJ2-1; the listed D gene, TRBD2, was not tested against the DNA. TRBV21-1 is a pseudogene locus. CDR3 length equals 15 residues.

The table lists this clonotype with many counts. This chain connects TRBV29-1 to TRBJ2-5; unclear D gene. Trimming removed 5 bases at V and 5 bases at J, with 18 bases between. CDR1 and CDR2 (germline): SQVTM, ANQGSEA. CDR3 length: 14 amino acids. This CDR3 reads CSVNLIVNSETQYF. DNA for the CDR3: TGCAGCGTTAACCTTATCGTAAACTCGGAGACCCAGTACTTC.

J is TRBJ2-7 and V is TRBV5-8; D not resolved. Germline-derived CDR1 and CDR2 are SGHTS and YDEGEE. Between the trimmed V and J ends, which lost 4 bases and 1 base, there was a span of 9 bases. The CDR3 is 13 residues long. This CDR3 reads CASSPRLSYEQYV. Written as DNA, the CDR3 is TGTGCCAGCAGCCCCAGACTGTCCTACGAGCAGTACGTC.

The chain joins TRBV7-8 to TRBJ2-1; maybe TRBD2 (5 bases). The germline CDR1 and CDR2 sequences are SGHVS and FQNEAQ. Trimming left V 5 bases short and J 2 bases short, with 16 bases between. The CDR3 totals 16 residues. The CDR3 sequence: CASSRSGGFPYNEQFF. Here the CDR3 DNA reads TGTGCCAGCAGCCGGAGCGGCGGTTTCCCCTACAATGAGCAGTTCTTC.

This clonotype was seen many times. The rearrangement links TRBV12-3 or TRBV12-4 to TRBJ1-6, with TRBD1 matching over 9 bases. The CDR3 contains 15 residues. After removal of 5 bases from V and 9 bases from J, the junction contained 8 bases not matched to a gene. The CDR3 reads CASSLTGGSSSPLHF. The CDR3 DNA is TGTGCCAGCAGTCTGACAGGGGGAAGTAGTTCACCCCTCCACTTT.

This clonotype was recorded a few times. The chain combines TRBV6-1 with TRBJ1-5; D ambiguous. The ends were cut back, 5 bases at V and 6 bases at J, with 8 bases in the middle. The CDR3 length is 12 residues. Germline V gene data show CDR1 as MNHNS and CDR2 as SASEGT. The CDR3 bases are TGTGCCAGCAGTATTTCGAGTCAGCCCCAGCATTTT. It is translated as CASSISSQPQHF.

This clonotype was picked up many times. The chain joins TRBV12-3 or TRBV12-4 to TRBJ1-6; tentative D call: TRBD1 (5 bases). This CDR3 has 13 residues. Trimming pared 7 bases from V and 3 bases from J, leaving 7 bases between. DNA for the CDR3: TGTGCCAGCAAAGACAGCTATAATTCACCCCTCCACTTT. It codes for CASKDSYNSPLHF.

This clonotype was seen ten or more times. The chain carries TRBV10-3 and TRBJ2-1; TRBD2 matches at 7 bases. V was clipped by 7 bases and J by 5 bases; unmatched bases: 8. The germline V gene encodes CDR1 ENHRY and CDR2 SYGVKD. This CDR3 is built from 14 residues. The CDR3 protein is CAINAQRENNEQFF. The CDR3 DNA is TGTGCCATCAATGCCCAGCGGGAAAACAATGAGCAGTTCTTC.

This chain connects TRBV10-3 to TRBJ2-2; the match to TRBD1 covers 11 bases. The CDR3 totals 17 residues. CDR1 and CDR2 from the germline V gene are ENHRY and SYGVKD. V shed 11 bases and J 1 base; nucleotides not matched to a gene: 12. The CDR3 nucleotides are TGTGCCTCGCGGCCCGGGACAGGGGGAAAGAACACCGGGGAGCTGTTTTTT. This codes for CASRPGTGGKNTGELFF.

The CDR3 DNA follows: TGTGCCAGCAGCTTGGCGGGAGGGGACTACGAGCAGTACTTC. This sequence encodes CASSLAGGDYEQYF. This chain connects TRBV5-6 to TRBJ2-7, with 8 bases aligning to TRBD2. There are 14 residues in the CDR3. In germline, CDR1 is SGHDT, CDR2 YYEEEE. The trim removed 0 bases at V and 3 bases at J, leaving 2 bases unmatched. Full variable domain (outside the CDR3, taken from reference TRBV5-6 and TRBJ2-7): DAGVTQSPTHLIKTRGQQVTLRCSPKSGHDTVSWYQQALGQGPQFIFQYYEEEERQRGNFPDRFSGHQFPNYSSELNVNALLLGDSALYLCASSLAGGDYEQYFGPGTRLTVT.

This clonotype was found a few times. This rearrangement joins TRBV6-1 to TRBJ2-3; 8 bases are shared with TRBD2. The CDR3 has 16 amino acids. The V segment lost 5 bases and the J segment 1 base; nucleotides outside the gene matches: 8. CDR1 and CDR2 (germline): MNHNS, SASEGT. As DNA, the CDR3 is TGTGCCAGCAGTCGAACTAGCGGCCTTGGCACAGATACGCAGTATTTT. Its translation: CASSRTSGLGTDTQYF.

This clonotype was seen many times. This rearrangement joins TRBV2 to TRBJ2-3, with D perhaps matching TRBD2 (5 bases). Germline assignment: CDR1 SNHLY and CDR2 FYNNEI. The V gene lost 4 bases and the J gene lost 4 bases, with 15 bases spanning the gap. The CDR3 runs to 15 residues. The CDR3 spells CASSGLELEADTQYF. CDR3 nucleotide sequence: TGTGCCAGCAGTGGTCTCGAACTAGAGGCAGATACGCAGTATTTT.

This clonotype is medium-sized by share. The chain employs TRBV20-1 and TRBJ2-1; D ambiguous. The CDR3 sequence is 14 residues long. Germline assignment: CDR1 DFQATT and CDR2 SNEGSKA (reference sequence). V was trimmed by 0 bases and J by 2 bases, leaving 8 bases between them. This CDR3 is CSARDGEAYNEQFF. CDR3 nucleotide sequence: TGCAGTGCTAGAGATGGCGAGGCCTACAATGAGCAGTTCTTC.

The genes are TRBV11-2 and TRBJ2-3; 11 bases are a match to TRBD2. Germline V gene lookup returns CDR1 SGHAT and CDR2 FQNNGV. J was trimmed by 8 bases and V by 5 bases; bases with no gene match: 3. This CDR3 is built from 13 residues. CDR3 residues: CASSAGTSGTQYF. The CDR3 DNA follows: TGTGCCAGCAGCGCCGGGACTAGCGGTACGCAGTATTTT. The variable domain in full, with the rest retrieved from reference TRBV11-2 and TRBJ2-3, is EAGVAQSPRYKIIEKRQSVAFWCNPISGHATLYWYQQILGQGPKLLIQFQNNGVVDDSQLPKDRFSAERLKGVDSTLKIQPAKLEDSAVYLCASSAGTSGTQYFGPGTRLTVL.

Ten or more counts support this clonotype. This chain uses TRBV27 with TRBJ2-1; 16 bases agree with TRBD2. In germline, CDR1 is MNHEY, CDR2 SMNVEV (reference sequence). After removal of 2 bases from V and 15 bases from J, the junction contained 10 bases not matched to a gene. The CDR3 consists of 16 residues. The CDR3 loop reads CASSLRRGTSGGARFF. DNA for the CDR3: TGTGCCAGCAGTTTACGCCGCGGGACTAGCGGGGGGGCACGGTTCTTC.

This clonotype showed up just a few times. The genes are TRBV27 and TRBJ2-7; D may be TRBD1 (6 bases). V shed 10 bases and J shed 4 bases, with 11 bases lying between them. Germline CDR1 reads MNHEY; CDR2 reads SMNVEV (reference sequence). This CDR3 is 11 amino acids long. CDR3 nucleotides: TGTGCCACCCGCGACAGGTACGAGCAGTACTTC. This sequence encodes CATRDRYEQYF.

V usage is TRBV6-1 and J usage is TRBJ1-1; no definite D call. Per the germline V gene, CDR1 is MNHNS and CDR2 is SASEGT. The germline V and J ends were trimmed by 5 bases and 1 base, with 8 bases remaining between them. This CDR3 has 13 residues. The CDR3 spells CASSPQENTEAFF. The CDR3 region has the DNA TGTGCCAGCAGTCCCCAGGAGAACACTGAAGCTTTCTTT.